There are a few counts of the clone carrying this T cell receptor (beta chain). TCRdb recomputed calls from the PCR reads with MiXCR, one row per CDR3 protein. The sample lists about 640,000 distinct CDR3 sequences, 15% to 20% occurring once. These data come from a study of molecular identifiers for immune sequencing clone quantification. The CDR3 has 12 amino acids. Per the germline V gene, CDR1 is MGHRA and CDR2 is YSYEKL. V was pared by 5 bases and J by 10 bases, with 14 bases between. The TCR originated in a human donor in good health. Some libraries in this study had Jurkat cell RNA spiked in. The chain has TRBV4-1 and TRBJ1-2, with TRBD1 as a possible D gene (5 bases). The sample was naive CD8+ T cells from blood, with Jurkat cell RNA spiked in. Subset here: FACS-sorted CD8+CD4-CCR7+CD45RA+ naive T cells. CDR3 nucleotide sequence: TGCGCCAGCAGCGAGGATACGGGGGACTACACCTTC. This encodes CASSEDTGDYTF.